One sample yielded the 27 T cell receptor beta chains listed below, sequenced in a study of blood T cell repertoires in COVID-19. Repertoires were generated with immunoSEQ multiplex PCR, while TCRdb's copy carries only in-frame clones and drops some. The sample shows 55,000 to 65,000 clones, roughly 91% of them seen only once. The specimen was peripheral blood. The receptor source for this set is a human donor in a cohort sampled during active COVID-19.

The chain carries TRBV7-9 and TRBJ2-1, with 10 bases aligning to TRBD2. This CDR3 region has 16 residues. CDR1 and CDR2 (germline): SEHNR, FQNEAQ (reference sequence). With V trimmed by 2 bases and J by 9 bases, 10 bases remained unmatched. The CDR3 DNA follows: TGTGCCAGCAGCTTACGCCTAGCGGGAGATACTGGTGAGCAGTTCTTC. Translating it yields CASSLRLAGDTGEQFF.

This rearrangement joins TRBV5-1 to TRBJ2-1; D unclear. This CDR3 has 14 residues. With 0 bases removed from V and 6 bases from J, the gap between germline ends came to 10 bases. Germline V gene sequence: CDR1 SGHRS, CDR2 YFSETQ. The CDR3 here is CASSLVVYGNEQFF. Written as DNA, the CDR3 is TGCGCCAGCAGCTTGGTGGTCTACGGCAATGAGCAGTTCTTC. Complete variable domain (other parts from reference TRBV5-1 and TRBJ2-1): KAGVTQTPRYLIKTRGQQVTLSCSPISGHRSVSWYQQTPGQGLQFLFEYFSETQRNKGNFPGRFSGRQFSNSRSEMNVSTLELGDSALYLCASSLVVYGNEQFFGPGTRLTVL.

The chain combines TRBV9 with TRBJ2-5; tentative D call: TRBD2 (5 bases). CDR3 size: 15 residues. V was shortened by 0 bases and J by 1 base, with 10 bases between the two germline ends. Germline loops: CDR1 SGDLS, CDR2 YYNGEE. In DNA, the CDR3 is TGTGCCAGCAGCGTAGCTGCAGGACTCCAAGAGACCCAGTACTTC. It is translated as CASSVAAGLQETQYF.

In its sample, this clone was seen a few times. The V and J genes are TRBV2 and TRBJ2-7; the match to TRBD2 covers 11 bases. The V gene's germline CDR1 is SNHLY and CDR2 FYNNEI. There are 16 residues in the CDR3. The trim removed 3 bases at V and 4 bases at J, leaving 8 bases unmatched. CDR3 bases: TGTGCCAGCAGTGAGGTACTAGCGGGAGACCTATACGAGCAGTACTTC. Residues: CASSEVLAGDLYEQYF.

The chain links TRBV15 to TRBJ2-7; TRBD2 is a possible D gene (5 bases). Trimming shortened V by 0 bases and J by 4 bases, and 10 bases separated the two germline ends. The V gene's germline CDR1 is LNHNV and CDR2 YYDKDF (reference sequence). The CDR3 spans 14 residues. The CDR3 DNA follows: TGTGCCACCAGCAGAGATCCGGGGTTTTACGAGCAGTACTTC. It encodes CATSRDPGFYEQYF.

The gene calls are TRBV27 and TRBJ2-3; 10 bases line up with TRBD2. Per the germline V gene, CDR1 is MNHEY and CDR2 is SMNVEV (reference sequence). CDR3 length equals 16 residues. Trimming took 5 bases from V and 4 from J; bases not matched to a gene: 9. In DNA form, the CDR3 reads TGTGCCAGCAGTCTCCTAGCGGGAGAGACGTCAGATACGCAGTATTTT. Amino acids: CASSLLAGETSDTQYF.

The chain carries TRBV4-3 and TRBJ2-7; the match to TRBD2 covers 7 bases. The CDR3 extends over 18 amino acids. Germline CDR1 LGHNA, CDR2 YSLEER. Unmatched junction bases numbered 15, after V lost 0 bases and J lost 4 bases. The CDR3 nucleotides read TGCGCCAGCAGCCAAGATCTTTCTCGAGAGCGGGGACTATACGAGCAGTACTTC. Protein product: CASSQDLSRERGLYEQYF.

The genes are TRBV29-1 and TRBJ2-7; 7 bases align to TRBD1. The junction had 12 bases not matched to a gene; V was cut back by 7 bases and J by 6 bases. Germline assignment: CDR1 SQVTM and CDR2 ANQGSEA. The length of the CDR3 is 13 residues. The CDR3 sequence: CSGRGGQSGEQYF. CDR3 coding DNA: TGCAGCGGTAGAGGGGGACAGAGTGGCGAGCAGTACTTC.

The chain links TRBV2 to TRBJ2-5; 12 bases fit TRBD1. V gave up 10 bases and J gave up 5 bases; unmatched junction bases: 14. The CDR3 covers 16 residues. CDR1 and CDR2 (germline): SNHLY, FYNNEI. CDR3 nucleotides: TGTGCCACAACCAGGGACAGGGGGCAGTATACGGAGACCCAGTACTTC. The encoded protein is CATTRDRGQYTETQYF.

The CDR3 nucleotides are TGTGCCAGCAGTGAATCGGGGACCTACGAGCAGTACTTC. Encoded protein: CASSESGTYEQYF. The V and J genes are TRBV6-1 and TRBJ2-7, with D tentatively TRBD2 (5 bases). The ends were cut back, 2 bases at V and 2 bases at J, with 7 bases in the middle. The CDR3 has 13 residues. Germline CDR1 reads MNHNS; CDR2 reads SASEGT.

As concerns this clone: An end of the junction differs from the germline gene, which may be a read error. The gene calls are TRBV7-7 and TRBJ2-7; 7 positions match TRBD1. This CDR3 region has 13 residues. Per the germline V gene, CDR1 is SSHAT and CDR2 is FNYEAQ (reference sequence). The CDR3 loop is CASSLPDRNGQYF. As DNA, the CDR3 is TGTGCTAGCAGCTTGCCGGACAGGAACGGGCAGTACTTC. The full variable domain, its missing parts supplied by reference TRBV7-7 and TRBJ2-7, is GAGVSQSPRYKVTKRGQDVTLRCDPISSHATLYWYQQALGQGPEFLTYFNYEAQPDKSGLPSDRFSAERPEGSISTLTIQRTEQRDSAMYRCASSLPDRNGQYFGPGTRLTVT.

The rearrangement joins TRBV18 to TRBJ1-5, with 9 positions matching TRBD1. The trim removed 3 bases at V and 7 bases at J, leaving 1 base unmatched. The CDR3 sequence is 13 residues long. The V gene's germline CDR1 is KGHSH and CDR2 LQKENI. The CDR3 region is CASSPGQGQPQHF. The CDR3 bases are TGTGCCAGCTCACCGGGACAGGGCCAGCCCCAGCATTTT.

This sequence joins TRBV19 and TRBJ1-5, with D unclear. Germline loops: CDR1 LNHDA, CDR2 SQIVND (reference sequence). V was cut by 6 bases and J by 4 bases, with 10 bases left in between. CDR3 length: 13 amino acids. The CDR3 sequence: CASRTTLNQPQHF. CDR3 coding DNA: TGTGCCAGTAGAACGACACTGAATCAGCCCCAGCATTTT.

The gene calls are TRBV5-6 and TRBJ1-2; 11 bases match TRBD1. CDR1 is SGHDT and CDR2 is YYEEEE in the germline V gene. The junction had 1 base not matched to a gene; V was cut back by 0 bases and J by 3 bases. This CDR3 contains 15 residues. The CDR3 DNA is TGTGCCAGCAGCTTGGTGGGACAGGGGGACTATGGCTACACCTTC. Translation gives CASSLVGQGDYGYTF.

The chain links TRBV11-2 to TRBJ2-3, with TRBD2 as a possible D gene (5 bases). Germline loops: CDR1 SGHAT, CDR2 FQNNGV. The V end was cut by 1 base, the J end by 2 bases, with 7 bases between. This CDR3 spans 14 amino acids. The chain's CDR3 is CASSLGGPTDTQYF. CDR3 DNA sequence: TGTGCCAGCAGCTTAGGCGGGCCCACAGATACGCAGTATTTT.

CDR3 amino acids: CASSPSGPLYEQYF. The CDR3 DNA follows: TGTGCCAGTAGTCCTAGCGGGCCCCTCTACGAGCAGTACTTC. This chain links TRBV19 with TRBJ2-7; 8 bases map to TRBD2. Losses at the gene ends were 5 bases for V and 3 bases for J; bases not matched to a gene: 6. This CDR3 region has 14 residues. Germline V lookup: CDR1 LNHDA, CDR2 SQIVND (reference sequence).

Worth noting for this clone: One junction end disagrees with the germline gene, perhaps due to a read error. Here the CDR3 reads CASGGPGQAEHYGYTF. The CDR3 region has the DNA TGTGCCAGCGGGGGACCGGGACAGGCGGAGCACTACGGCTACACCTTC. This chain connects TRBV7-3 to TRBJ1-2; TRBD1 matches 8 bases. The CDR3 covers 16 residues. Germline V gene lookup returns CDR1 SGHTA and CDR2 FQGTGA.

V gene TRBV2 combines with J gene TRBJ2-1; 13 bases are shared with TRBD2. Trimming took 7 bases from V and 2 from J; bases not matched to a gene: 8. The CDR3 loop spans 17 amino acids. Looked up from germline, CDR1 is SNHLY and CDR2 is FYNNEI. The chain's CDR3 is CASTGLAGAPTYNEQFF. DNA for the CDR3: TGTGCCAGCACCGGACTAGCGGGGGCCCCTACCTACAATGAGCAGTTCTTC.

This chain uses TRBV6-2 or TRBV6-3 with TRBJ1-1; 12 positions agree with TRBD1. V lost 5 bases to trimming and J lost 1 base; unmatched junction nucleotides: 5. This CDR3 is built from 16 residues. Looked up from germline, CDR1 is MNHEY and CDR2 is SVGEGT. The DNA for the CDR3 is TGTGCCAGCAGTCAGGGACAGGGGGCAGGGAACACTGAAGCTTTCTTT. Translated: CASSQGQGAGNTEAFF.

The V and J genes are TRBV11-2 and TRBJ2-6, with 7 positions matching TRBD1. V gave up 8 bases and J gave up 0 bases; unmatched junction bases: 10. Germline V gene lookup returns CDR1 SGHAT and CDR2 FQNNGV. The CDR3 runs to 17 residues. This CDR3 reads CASGKSGGYSGANVLTF. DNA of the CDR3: TGTGCCAGCGGGAAATCAGGGGGTTACTCTGGGGCCAACGTCCTGACTTTC.

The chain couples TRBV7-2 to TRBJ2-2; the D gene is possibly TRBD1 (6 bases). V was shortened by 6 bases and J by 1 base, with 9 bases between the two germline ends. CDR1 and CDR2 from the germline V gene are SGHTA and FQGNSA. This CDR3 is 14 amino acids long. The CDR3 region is CASSLGQNTGELFF. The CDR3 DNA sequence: TGTGCCAGCAGTTTGGGACAGAACACCGGGGAGCTGTTTTTT. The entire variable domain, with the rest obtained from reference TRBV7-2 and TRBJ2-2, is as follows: GAGVSQSPSNKVTEKGKDVELRCDPISGHTALYWYRQSLGQGLEFLIYFQGNSAPDKSGLPSDRFSAERTGGSVSTLTIQRTQQEDSAVYLCASSLGQNTGELFFGEGSRLTVL.

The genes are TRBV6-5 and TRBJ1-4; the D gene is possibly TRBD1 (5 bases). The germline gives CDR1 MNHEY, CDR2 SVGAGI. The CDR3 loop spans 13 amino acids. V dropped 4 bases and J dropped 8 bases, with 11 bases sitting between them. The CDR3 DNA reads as TGTGCCAGCAGTTGGGGGGTCTTGGAAAAACTGTTTTTT. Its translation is CASSWGVLEKLFF.

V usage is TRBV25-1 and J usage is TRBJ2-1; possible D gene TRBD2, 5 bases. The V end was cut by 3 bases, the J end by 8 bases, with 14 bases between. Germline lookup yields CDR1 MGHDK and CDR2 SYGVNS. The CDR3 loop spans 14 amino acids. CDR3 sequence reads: CASSDPRGTDEQFF. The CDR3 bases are TGTGCCAGCAGTGACCCCCGGGGTACCGATGAGCAGTTCTTC.

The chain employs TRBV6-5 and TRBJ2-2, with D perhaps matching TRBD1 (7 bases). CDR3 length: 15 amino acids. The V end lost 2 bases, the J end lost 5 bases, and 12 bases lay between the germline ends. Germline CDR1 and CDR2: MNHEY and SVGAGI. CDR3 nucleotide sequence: TGTGCCAGCAGTTACGAGGGGGCGGGAACCGGGGAGCTGTTTTTT. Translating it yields CASSYEGAGTGELFF.

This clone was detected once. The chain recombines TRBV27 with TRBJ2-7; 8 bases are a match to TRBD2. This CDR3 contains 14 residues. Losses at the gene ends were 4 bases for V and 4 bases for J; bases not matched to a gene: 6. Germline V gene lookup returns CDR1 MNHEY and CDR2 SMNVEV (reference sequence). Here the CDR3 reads CASSWAGGTYEQYF. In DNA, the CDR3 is TGTGCCAGCAGTTGGGCGGGAGGTACGTACGAGCAGTACTTC.

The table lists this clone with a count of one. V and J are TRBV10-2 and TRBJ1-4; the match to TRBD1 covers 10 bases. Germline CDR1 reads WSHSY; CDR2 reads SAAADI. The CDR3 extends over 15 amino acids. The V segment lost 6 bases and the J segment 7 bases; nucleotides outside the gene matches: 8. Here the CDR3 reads CASRAPGQGTEKLFF. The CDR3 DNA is TGCGCCAGCAGAGCCCCGGGACAGGGGACTGAAAAACTGTTTTTT.

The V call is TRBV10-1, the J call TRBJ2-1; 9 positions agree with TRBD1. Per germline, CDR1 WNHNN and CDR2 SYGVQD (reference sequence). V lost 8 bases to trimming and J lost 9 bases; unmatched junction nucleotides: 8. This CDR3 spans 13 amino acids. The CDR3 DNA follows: TGCGCCAGCTCGGACAGGGGCTCAGGTGAGCAGTTCTTC. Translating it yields CASSDRGSGEQFF.